The clone carrying this TCR beta chain was observed a few times. The target antigen is unknown. This record comes from a study of CD8 T cells in ankylosing spondylitis. Points from the study as a whole: Ankylosing spondylitis blood appeared to carry a characteristic TCR beta motif of roughly eight highly homologous variants. Clones linked to disease, bearing a CD8+ phenotype, were relatively rare in peripheral blood.

In TCRdb, the 5' RACE reads were re-called with MiXCR into one record per CDR3 protein. The profile shows 390,000 or so distinct CDR3 sequences, 20% to 25% of them singletons. The germline V and J ends were trimmed by 1 base and 4 bases, with 16 bases remaining between them. From germline, CDR1 is SGHAT and CDR2 FQNNGV. This CDR3 comprises 16 residues. This rearrangement joins TRBV11-2 to TRBJ1-2; maybe TRBD1 (6 bases). Sample: blood, either unsorted or a sorted T cell fraction (not recorded which). The origin of this receptor is a male donor with ankylosing spondylitis. CDR3 protein: CASSLGQGIRGYGYTF. CDR3 coding DNA: TGTGCCAGCAGCTTAGGTCAGGGGATTCGAGGCTATGGCTACACCTTC.